Listed below are T cell receptor beta chains from one sample, sequenced in a study of neurological immune-mediated disorders. TCRdb re-called the 5' RACE reads with MiXCR, one entry per CDR3 protein. In the table there are 65,000 to 85,000 distinct CDR3 sequences, nearly 6% of which are singletons. Source material: PBMCs. These receptors all stem from a woman between 55 and 75 years old with multiple sclerosis. The CDR3 runs from the conserved cysteine through the conserved F or W. A D gene is named only where the DNA matches it firmly. Some rows have no size entry. The others give once, few or many, or a class for an expanded clone.

V	size	D	J	DNA	CDR3
TRBV15	few	NA	TRBJ1-2	TGTGCCACCAGCAGAGATGTTGGGTACTATGGCTACACCTTC	CATSRDVGYYGYTF
TRBV5-1	many	NA	TRBJ2-6	TGCGCCAGCAGCTTCAGCTCCTCTGGGGCCAACGTCCTGACTTTC	CASSFSSSGANVLTF
TRBV5-1	many	NA	TRBJ1-4	TGCGCCAGCAGCTTGGCCCCCCCTGGCTCCGCAACTAATGAAAAACTGTTTTTT	CASSLAPPGSATNEKLFF
TRBV7-6	many	NA	TRBJ2-2	TGTGCCAGCAGCTTAGTCGGTTCGGCCGGGGAGCTGTTTTTT	CASSLVGSAGELFF
TRBV30	many	NA	TRBJ2-7	TGTGCCTTGGAAGCGTCTCTATGGTACTTC	CALEASLWYF
TRBV5-1	many	TRBD2	TRBJ2-2	TGCGCCAGCAGCCGAGCGGGGGATTGGACCGGGGAGCTGTTTTTT	CASSRAGDWTGELFF
TRBV12-3/TRBV12-4	many	NA	TRBJ2-7	TGTGCCAGCAATCCGTGGGGTGTCGACTACGAGCAGTACTTC	CASNPWGVDYEQYF
TRBV20-1	many	TRBD1	TRBJ1-4	TGCAGTGCTGCCGGGACAGCCGATGAAAAACTGTTTTTT	CSAAGTADEKLFF
TRBV3-1	many	TRBD2	TRBJ2-7	TGTGCCAGCAGCCCCCTTGGGCGGGGGGGCTACGAGCAGTACTTC	CASSPLGRGGYEQYF
TRBV5-1	few	NA	TRBJ2-3	TGCGCCAGCAGCTGGCCCTCCTGGGGAGACTTTAGCACAGATACGCAGTATTTT	CASSWPSWGDFSTDTQYF
TRBV3-1	many	NA	TRBJ1-2	TGTGCCAGCAGCCCCGTCCGGACAGACGGCTACACCTTC	CASSPVRTDGYTF
TRBV28	many	NA	TRBJ1-4	TGTGCCAGCAGCACCACATCCGGACACCCGGCGGAAAAACTGTTTTTT	CASSTTSGHPAEKLFF
TRBV6-6	many	TRBD2	TRBJ2-3	TGTGCCAGCAGAACCGGGACTAGCGTAACAGATACGCAGTATTTT	CASRTGTSVTDTQYF
TRBV20-1	many	NA	TRBJ1-1	TGCAGTGCCCACCCGACAGGTCGGAACACTGAAGCTTTCTTT	CSAHPTGRNTEAFF
TRBV12-3/TRBV12-4	many	TRBD2	TRBJ2-5	TGTGCCAGCAGTGATGGACTAGCGGGGGGGAACCAAGAGACCCAGTACTTC	CASSDGLAGGNQETQYF
TRBV7-2	many	NA	TRBJ2-7	TGTGCCAGCGGATTTACGGCGAGTGGAGGCGAGCAGTACTTC	CASGFTASGGEQYF
TRBV20-1	NA	NA	TRBJ1-5	TGCAGTGCTAGAGTTGAACAGGGAGTACCCCCCTTCAGCAATCAGCCCCAGCATTTT	CSARVEQGVPPFSNQPQHF
TRBV3-1	many	TRBD1	TRBJ1-2	TGTGCCAGCAGCCAAGTGTTAGGGACAGGGCTCTATGGCTACACCTTC	CASSQVLGTGLYGYTF
TRBV20-1	many	NA	TRBJ2-1	TGCAGTGCTAGAGGCCCGGGTGGGCGAAATGAGCAGTTCTTC	CSARGPGGRNEQFF
TRBV20-1	many	TRBD1	TRBJ1-1	TGCAGTGCCCCAGGACAGGGGGCGAGTGAAGCTTTCTTT	CSAPGQGASEAFF
TRBV20-1	many	TRBD1	TRBJ1-2	TGCAGTGCGCAGGACAGGAACTATGGCTACACCTTC	CSAQDRNYGYTF
TRBV6-1	many	NA	TRBJ1-5	TGTGCCAGCAGTGAGCGACAGGCCCGCAATCAGCCCCAGCATTTT	CASSERQARNQPQHF
TRBV12-3/TRBV12-4	many	NA	TRBJ1-1	TGTGCCAGCAGTTTATCCAGGGGAATGGGGACTGAAGCTTTCTTT	CASSLSRGMGTEAFF
TRBV18	NA	NA	TRBJ2-7	TGTGCCAGCTCCTCGGTGGCGGCAGGGGCTACCTACGAGCAGTACTTC	CASSSVAAGATYEQYF
TRBV5-1	many	NA	TRBJ2-7	TGCGCCAGCAGCTTGTTCCCAGGGGCAGATTACGAGCAGTACTTC	CASSLFPGADYEQYF
TRBV7-8	many	TRBD1	TRBJ2-7	TGTGCCAGCAGCTCGACGGGACAGGCCACCTACGAGCAGTACTTC	CASSSTGQATYEQYF
TRBV3-1	many	TRBD1	TRBJ1-1	TGTGCCAGCAGCCGATCCGGGACAGGGTACATGAACACTGAAGCTTTCTTT	CASSRSGTGYMNTEAFF
TRBV5-1	many	NA	TRBJ2-7	TGCGCCAGCAGCGCGGGGCTTTCGAGCTCCTACGAGCAGTACTTC	CASSAGLSSSYEQYF
TRBV27	many	TRBD1	TRBJ2-6	TGTGCCAGCAGCATGGACAGGGTTGGGGCCAACGTCCTGACTTTC	CASSMDRVGANVLTF
TRBV20-1	few	TRBD1	TRBJ1-1	TGCAGTGCTAGAGATCTGGGACAGGGAGGGGTGAACACTGAAGCTTTCTTT	CSARDLGQGGVNTEAFF
TRBV20-1	many	NA	TRBJ2-3	TGCAGTCGCTGGGACGACCGGAGGACAGATACGCAGTATTTT	CSRWDDRRTDTQYF
TRBV12-3/TRBV12-4	NA	TRBD2	TRBJ2-1	TGTGCCAGCAGTGTCACTAGCGGGGGGCAGGGTGAGCAGTTCTTC	CASSVTSGGQGEQFF
TRBV6-6	many	NA	TRBJ2-3	TGTGCCAGCAGTTACCCTGGAGGTACAGATACGCAGTATTTT	CASSYPGGTDTQYF
TRBV6-6	many	TRBD2	TRBJ2-1	TGTGCCAGCAGTTACGGGAATAGCGGGGCGTACAATGAGCAGTTCTTC	CASSYGNSGAYNEQFF
TRBV3-1	NA	TRBD2	TRBJ2-3	TGTGCCAGCAGCCAACCCAGCGGGGGGACCGTCGGCACAGATACGCAGTATTTT	CASSQPSGGTVGTDTQYF
TRBV3-1	many	TRBD2	TRBJ2-7	TGTGCCAGCAGCCGTAGCGGGGGACTCTCCTACGAGCAGTACTTC	CASSRSGGLSYEQYF
TRBV20-1	NA	TRBD1	TRBJ2-7	TGCAGTGCTGGACAGGGCAACTCCTACGAGCAGTACTTC	CSAGQGNSYEQYF
TRBV3-1	NA	NA	TRBJ2-5	TGTGCCAGCAGCCAAGTGGAGACCCGGTACTTC	CASSQVETRYF
TRBV20-1	many	TRBD2	TRBJ2-3	TGCAGTGCTAGAGCCAGACTAGCGGGGGGATATACGCAGTATTTT	CSARARLAGGYTQYF
TRBV3-1	many	NA	TRBJ1-1	TGTGCCAGCAGCCAAGGCAGTGTGGACACTGAAGCTTTCTTT	CASSQGSVDTEAFF
TRBV20-1	many	TRBD2	TRBJ2-5	TGCAGTGCTAGAAGGCTAGCGGTGAGGGAGACCCAGTACTTC	CSARRLAVRETQYF
TRBV9	many	NA	TRBJ2-1	TGTGCCAGCAACCAGGGGCTGGGTGCGCAGTTCTTC	CASNQGLGAQFF
TRBV4-2	many	TRBD1	TRBJ2-7	TGTGCCAGCAGCCAAGGACAGGGGGCGAACGAGCAGTACTTC	CASSQGQGANEQYF
TRBV7-8	NA	NA	TRBJ1-5	TGTGCCAGCAGCTTAGAAGCTTATAGCAATCAGCCCCAGCATTTT	CASSLEAYSNQPQHF
TRBV11-2	many	NA	TRBJ2-1	TGTGCCAGCAGCTTATGGTTGAACAATGAGCAGTTCTTC	CASSLWLNNEQFF